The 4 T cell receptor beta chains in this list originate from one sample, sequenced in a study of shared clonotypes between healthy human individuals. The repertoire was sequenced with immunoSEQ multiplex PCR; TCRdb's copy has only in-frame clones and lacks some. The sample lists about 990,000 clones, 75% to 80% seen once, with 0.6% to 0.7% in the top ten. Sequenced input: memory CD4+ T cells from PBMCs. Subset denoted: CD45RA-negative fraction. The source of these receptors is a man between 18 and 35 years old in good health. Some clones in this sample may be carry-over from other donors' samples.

CDR3 sequence: CASSPGAAGRNQPQHF. DNA for the CDR3: TGCGCCAGCAGCCCTGGGGCGGCAGGGAGAAATCAGCCCCAGCATTTT. The V and J genes are TRBV5-1 and TRBJ1-5; a possible D gene is TRBD1 (5 bases). Germline CDR1 and CDR2: SGHRS and YFSETQ. V lost 4 bases and J lost 4, with 18 bases in between. This CDR3 is built from 16 residues.

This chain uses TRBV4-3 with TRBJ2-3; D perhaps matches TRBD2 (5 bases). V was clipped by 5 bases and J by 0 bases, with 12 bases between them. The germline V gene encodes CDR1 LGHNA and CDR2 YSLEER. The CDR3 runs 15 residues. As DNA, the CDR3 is TGCGCCAGCAGCTGGAGGTTCCAGAGCACAGATACGCAGTATTTT. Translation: CASSWRFQSTDTQYF.

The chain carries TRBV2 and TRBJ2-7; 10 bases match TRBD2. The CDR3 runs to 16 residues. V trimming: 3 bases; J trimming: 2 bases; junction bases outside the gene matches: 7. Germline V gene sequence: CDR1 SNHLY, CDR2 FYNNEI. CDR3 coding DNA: TGTGCCAGCAGTGAGGACTCTAGCGGGGGACCCTACGAGCAGTACTTC. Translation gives CASSEDSSGGPYEQYF.

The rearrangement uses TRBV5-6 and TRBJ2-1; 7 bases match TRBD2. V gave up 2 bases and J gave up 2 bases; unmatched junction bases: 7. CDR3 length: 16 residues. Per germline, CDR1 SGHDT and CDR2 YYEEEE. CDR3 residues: CASSFGRELPYNEQFF. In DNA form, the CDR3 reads TGTGCCAGCAGCTTCGGGCGGGAGTTACCCTACAATGAGCAGTTCTTC.